This T cell receptor beta chain originates from a study of blood T cell repertoires in COVID-19. Original processing notes: Reference gene primers were amplified, and this amplification served to estimate nucleated cell counts. The data were produced by immunoSEQ multiplex PCR, yet TCRdb's version contains in-frame clones alone and is incomplete. V and J calls and clone size follow that table, whereas D and trimming were derived from the DNA. This table has around 300,000 clones, over 80% appearing once. The trim removed 6 bases at V and 2 bases at J, leaving 4 bases unmatched. Germline V gene data show CDR1 as SQVTM and CDR2 as ANQGSEA. CDR3 length: 12 residues. Cohorts were determined from participant-reported clinical history.

This chain uses TRBV29-1 with TRBJ2-7, with 7 bases lining up with TRBD1. The TCR sequence derives from a man aged 25 to 40 who had recovered from COVID-19. Sequencing was performed on PBMCs or T cells enriched from blood (not recorded which). The CDR3 region has the DNA TGCAGCGTATGGGACAGAGCCTACGAGCAGTACTTC. Translation gives CSVWDRAYEQYF.